Sequencing of this T cell receptor beta chain was carried out in a study of blood T cell repertoires in COVID-19. Study details: Sample material is recorded as cDNA or gDNA derived from T cells, B-cell-depleted T cells, or PBMCs.

Assay: immunoSEQ multiplex PCR; the TCRdb copy retains only in-frame clones and omits some. The sample has 85,000 to 110,000 clones, more than 70% seen once; the top ten hold roughly a sixth. The germline V and J ends were trimmed by 3 bases and 6 bases, with 6 bases remaining between them. CDR3 size: 10 residues. Germline-derived CDR1 and CDR2 are GTSNPN and SVGIG (reference sequence). Sequencing input: peripheral blood. The clonotype comes from a woman aged 80 or over in a cohort sampled during active COVID-19. The chain recombines TRBV30 with TRBJ2-7; D is undetermined. The CDR3 DNA reads TGTGCCTGGAGCGCGATCGAGCAGTACTTC. Translation: CAWSAIEQYF.